This T cell receptor beta chain was sequenced during a study of blood T cell repertoires in COVID-19. The repertoire was sequenced with immunoSEQ multiplex PCR; TCRdb's copy has only in-frame clones and lacks some. The table lists fewer than 250,000 clones, roughly 80% of them singletons. CDR3 length: 15 amino acids. The germline V gene encodes CDR1 SGHAT and CDR2 FQNNGV. V dropped 2 bases and J dropped 5 bases, with 13 bases sitting between them. Sample: peripheral blood. The receptor was isolated from a woman aged 45-65 years with acute or convalescent COVID-19. The rearrangement links TRBV11-2 to TRBJ2-1; D may be TRBD2 (6 bases). CDR3 sequence (DNA): TGTGCCAGCAGCTTACGGAGGGCCGCACACAATGAGCAGTTCTTC. It translates to CASSLRRAAHNEQFF.